One sample yielded the 20 T cell receptor beta chains listed below, sequenced in a study of OX40 agonist ivuxolimab in advanced cancers. Profiling relied on immunoSEQ multiplex PCR, and the TCRdb table lists in-frame clones only, not all of them. The data show 70,000 to 85,000 clones, more than 80% seen once. Sample: CD4+ or CD8+ T cells sorted from blood, taken in a trial of the OX40 agonist ivuxolimab. These receptors all stem from an adult with an advanced solid tumor such as melanoma, head and neck, liver or kidney cancer.

About this clone itself: One end of the junction varies from germline; a read error may be responsible. The chain uses TRBV7-2 and TRBJ2-7, with TRBD2 matching 9 bases. The CDR3 has 13 amino acids. Germline V gene data show CDR1 as SGHTA and CDR2 as FQGNSA. The CDR3 is CASRLAGAGEQYF. The CDR3 DNA reads as TGTGCCAGCAGATTAGCGGGAGCCGGCGAGCAGTACTTC.

V usage is TRBV6-1 and J usage is TRBJ1-2; D is ambiguous. Deletions cut 4 bases from V and 2 bases from J, with 8 bases between. Germline values: CDR1 MNHNS, CDR2 SASEGT. The CDR3 runs to 13 residues. The CDR3 nucleotides read TGTGCCAGCAGTGCGGGTCCCAACTATGGCTACACCTTC. This translates into CASSAGPNYGYTF.

CDR3 DNA: TGTGCCAGCAGTCCCGTAATACTTTACGAGCAGTACTTC. This codes for CASSPVILYEQYF. The chain links TRBV28 to TRBJ2-7; no clear D gene. This CDR3 has 13 amino acids. V was pared by 5 bases and J by 4 bases, with 12 bases between. The germline V gene has CDR1 MDHEN and CDR2 SYDVKM.

V gene TRBV2 combines with J gene TRBJ1-3; possibly TRBD1 for D (5 bases). Trimming removed 2 bases from V and 4 bases from J, with 12 bases in between. The CDR3 has 15 amino acids. The V gene's germline CDR1 is SNHLY and CDR2 FYNNEI. The CDR3 DNA sequence: TGTGCCAGCAGTGAACTGACAGCGAAAGGAAACACCATATATTTT. It is translated as CASSELTAKGNTIYF.

V usage is TRBV28 and J usage is TRBJ1-5; D gene unclear. The V and J ends lost 5 bases and 4 bases respectively, with 15 bases between them. The CDR3 contains 15 residues. Germline CDR1 is MDHEN and CDR2 is SYDVKM. In DNA, the CDR3 is TGTGCCAGCAGTGCCGGGAACGCTAAAAATCAGCCCCAGCATTTT. Its translation: CASSAGNAKNQPQHF.

Written as DNA, the CDR3 is TGTGCCAGCAGCCCGGATAACAATGAGCAGTTCTTC. Amino acids: CASSPDNNEQFF. The rearrangement joins TRBV11-2 to TRBJ2-1, with D unresolved. The CDR3 has 12 amino acids. From germline, CDR1 is SGHAT and CDR2 FQNNGV. V shed 5 bases and J shed 5 bases, with 7 bases lying between them.

This clone was seen a single time. The chain carries TRBV4-2 and TRBJ1-5; D unclear. V was pared by 0 bases and J by 0 bases, with 18 bases between. From germline, CDR1 is LGHNA and CDR2 YNFKEQ. The CDR3 is 19 amino acids. The CDR3 is CASSQDPPRRKYSNQPQHF. The CDR3 DNA follows: TGTGCCAGCAGCCAAGATCCCCCCCGGCGGAAATATAGCAATCAGCCCCAGCATTTT.

The chain couples TRBV6-5 to TRBJ1-2; D remains ambiguous. CDR1 and CDR2 from the germline V gene are MNHEY and SVGAGI. CDR3 length: 14 amino acids. V lost 5 bases to trimming and J lost 6 bases, with 16 bases between them. This CDR3 reads CASSKNDGSDGYTF. For the CDR3, the DNA is TGTGCCAGCAGTAAAAACGATGGTAGCGATGGCTACACCTTC.

V and J are TRBV28 and TRBJ2-1; tentatively, D is TRBD1 or TRBD2 (6 bases each). The CDR3 covers 15 residues. V lost 5 bases, J lost 3 bases, and 14 bases lay in between. Germline V gives CDR1 MDHEN, CDR2 SYDVKM. In DNA, the CDR3 is TGTGCCAGCAGTCTGCCGGGGGCGCACTACAATGAGCAGTTCTTC. Amino acid sequence: CASSLPGAHYNEQFF.

V usage is TRBV18 and J usage is TRBJ2-7; D is unclear. The V gene's germline CDR1 is KGHSH and CDR2 LQKENI. Trimming removed 3 bases at V and 3 bases at J, with 9 bases between. The CDR3 runs to 13 residues. DNA of the CDR3: TGTGCCAGCTCACCTCTGACTGACTACGAGCAGTACTTC. It specifies CASSPLTDYEQYF.

This rearrangement joins TRBV30 to TRBJ2-2; D is undetermined. V lost 0 bases and J 2 bases, leaving 7 bases between the germline ends. Germline CDR1 is GTSNPN and CDR2 is SVGIG (reference sequence). The CDR3 has 14 amino acids. The CDR3 DNA reads TGTGCCTGGAGTGTACTTGTAAACACCGGGGAGCTGTTTTTT. Protein product: CAWSVLVNTGELFF.

This chain uses TRBV5-1 with TRBJ2-1; 14 bases are a match to TRBD2. The CDR3 totals 16 residues. V trimming: 4 bases; J trimming: 9 bases; junction bases outside the gene matches: 9. Germline CDR1 and CDR2: SGHRS and YFSETQ. The CDR3 spells CASSHSGTSGSLEQFF. The CDR3 DNA reads TGCGCCAGCAGCCATTCCGGGACTAGCGGGAGTCTTGAGCAGTTCTTC. The variable domain in full, completed from reference TRBV5-1 and TRBJ2-1, reads KAGVTQTPRYLIKTRGQQVTLSCSPISGHRSVSWYQQTPGQGLQFLFEYFSETQRNKGNFPGRFSGRQFSNSRSEMNVSTLELGDSALYLCASSHSGTSGSLEQFFGPGTRLTVL.

This chain uses TRBV6-5 with TRBJ1-2; D unresolved. The CDR3 totals 14 residues. CDR1 MNHEY and CDR2 SVGAGI come from the germline V gene. Trimming stripped 6 bases from V and 1 base from J, with 12 bases between. CDR3 region: CASRRLASNYGYTF. The CDR3 DNA is TGTGCCAGCAGGAGATTAGCCAGTAACTATGGCTACACCTTC.

The chain employs TRBV4-3 and TRBJ2-7; D perhaps matches TRBD2 (7 bases). CDR1 LGHNA and CDR2 YSLEER come from the germline V gene. CDR3 length equals 15 residues. Trimming left V 4 bases short and J 4 bases short, with 17 bases between. CDR3 coding DNA: TGCGCCAGCAGCCTTCGAAAGGGAGGGGGTTACGAGCAGTACTTC. Encoded protein: CASSLRKGGGYEQYF.

The genes are TRBV6-5 and TRBJ1-5; D unresolved. V lost 2 bases to trimming and J lost 6 bases, with 11 bases between them. Germline CDR1 MNHEY, CDR2 SVGAGI. This CDR3 is 14 amino acids long. CDR3 loop: CASSYDGRGQPQHF. The CDR3 DNA reads TGTGCCAGCAGTTACGATGGGAGAGGTCAGCCCCAGCATTTT.

The chain joins TRBV7-3 to TRBJ2-1; 11 positions match TRBD2. From germline, CDR1 is SGHTA and CDR2 FQGTGA. Losses at the gene ends were 0 bases for V and 6 bases for J; bases not matched to a gene: 13. CDR3 size: 19 residues. The CDR3 DNA is TGTGCCAGCAGCTTAACCGGACCGGGGAATAGCGGGAGGGCCAATGAGCAGTTCTTC. Translation: CASSLTGPGNSGRANEQFF.

The chain employs TRBV11-2 and TRBJ2-1, with 7 bases lining up with TRBD2. Germline V lookup: CDR1 SGHAT, CDR2 FQNNGV. Trimming at V came to 7 bases and at J to 2 bases, leaving 11 bases not matched to a gene. The CDR3 consists of 16 residues. CDR3 nucleotides: TGTGCCAGCACCCGGACGGGAGGTAGTACCTACAATGAGCAGTTCTTC. This encodes CASTRTGGSTYNEQFF.

The chain has TRBV6-5 and TRBJ2-5; TRBD1 might be the D (5 bases). The J call may be wrong; the DNA end is better matched by TRBJ2-7. Germline CDR1 and CDR2: MNHEY and SVGAGI. The CDR3 is made up of 13 amino acids. The CDR3 protein is CASSRQRAYEQYF. The CDR3 nucleotides read TGTGCCAGCAGCCGACAGCGAGCCTACGAGCAGTACTTC.

V gene TRBV7-2 combines with J gene TRBJ1-2; 7 nucleotides align to TRBD1. V dropped 5 bases and J dropped 4; count of bases not matched to a gene: 7. CDR1 is SGHTA and CDR2 is FQGNSA in the germline V gene. This CDR3 has 14 amino acids. CDR3 region: CASSAQQGSYGYTF. As DNA, the CDR3 is TGTGCCAGCAGCGCCCAACAGGGGAGCTATGGCTACACCTTC.

The gene calls are TRBV7-2 and TRBJ2-3; perhaps TRBD2 as D (7 bases). Trimming took off 1 base at V and 6 bases at J, with 11 bases between the two ends. Germline-derived CDR1 and CDR2 are SGHTA and FQGNSA. The CDR3 covers 14 residues. Here the CDR3 DNA reads TGTGCCAGCAGCTTAGTAAGGGGGGGCGATACGCAGTATTTT. It encodes CASSLVRGGDTQYF.